This paragraph covers one T cell receptor beta chain sequence. Each of the patients experienced relapse following autologous stem cell transplantation, and their brentuximab vedotin exposure differed. CDR1 and CDR2 from the germline V gene are SNHLY and FYNNEI. The CDR3 has 13 amino acids. The V and J ends lost 8 bases and 2 bases respectively, with 11 bases between them. This sample was taken from a study of PD-1 blockade in classical Hodgkin lymphoma. The data were produced by immunoSEQ multiplex PCR, yet TCRdb's version contains in-frame clones alone and is incomplete. The sample consists of 40,000 to 65,000 clones, over 70% of them appearing once.

This receptor was obtained from a human donor with classical Hodgkin lymphoma. The rearrangement uses TRBV2 and TRBJ2-3; D possibly uses TRBD1 or TRBD2 (5 bases each). The sample consisted of peripheral blood mononuclear cells (PBMCs), taken at baseline. CDR3 nucleotides: TGTGCCAGCCGAGGGGACCTCACAGATACGCAGTATTTT. Translation gives CASRGDLTDTQYF.